The T cell receptor beta chain under discussion was sequenced for a study of CD8+ T cells in alopecia areata. Regarding the study as a whole: Although TCR sharing was seen in mice, sharing across patients was less clear, possibly for HLA-related reasons.

Extracted RNA was reverse transcribed into cDNA, the sequencing template. The data were produced by immunoSEQ multiplex PCR, yet TCRdb's version contains in-frame clones alone and is incomplete. The sample records 130,000 to 150,000 clones, less than 65% being singletons. To note about this clone: Its target is not known.

Sequencing used CD8+ T cells sorted from blood. The sequence came from a human donor in good health.

CDR3 residues: CASSSGLDYEQYF. CDR3 nucleotides: TGCGCCAGCAGCTCTGGACTAGACTACGAGCAGTACTTC. The V call is TRBV5-1, the J call TRBJ2-7; the match to TRBD2 covers 7 bases. Germline V lookup: CDR1 SGHRS, CDR2 YFSETQ. This CDR3 is built from 13 residues. With 3 bases clipped from V and 3 bases from J, the junction kept 3 bases outside the gene matches.